This T cell receptor beta chain was recovered during a study of OX40 agonist ivuxolimab in advanced cancers. Broader study findings: No determination was made of the antigen specificity of the expanded peripheral T cells. Normalized expansion of T-cell clones was also low for some nonresponders.

Drawing of blood for sampling happened at baseline, at cycle 4 day 1, and at cycle 7 day 1. This table comes from immunoSEQ multiplex PCR, and its TCRdb copy is limited to in-frame clones, with some not included. This table has tens of thousands of clones, 80% to 90% appearing once. V was pared by 4 bases and J by 0 bases, with 12 bases of the junction left unmatched. The CDR3 is 17 residues long. The germline CDR1 and CDR2 sequences are SGHNT and YYREEE (reference sequence). Concerning this clone itself: No antigen is known for it.

The material sequenced was CD4+ or CD8+ T cells sorted from blood, taken in a trial of the OX40 agonist ivuxolimab. The TCR sequence derives from an adult with an advanced solid tumor such as melanoma, head and neck, liver or kidney cancer. The chain couples TRBV5-4 to TRBJ2-7; TRBD2 matches 8 bases. This chain's CDR3 is CASSPGYGAGDSYEQYF. CDR3 bases: TGTGCCAGCAGCCCGGGTTATGGAGCGGGAGACTCCTACGAGCAGTACTTC.